This T cell receptor (beta chain) was observed in a study of cytomegalovirus exposure and HLA in healthy donors. Background on the study: A prior analysis found some 110 million unique TCR beta sequences from around 190 million T cells.

The V end lost 3 bases, the J end lost 3 bases, and 6 bases lay between the germline ends. CDR1 and CDR2 from the germline V gene are MDHEN and SYDVKM. This CDR3 has 12 amino acids. Overall study results and limits: Presence/absence results assume similar sequencing depth per donor, which may not hold. Reportedly, fewer N-insertions than the roughly 600-donor mean appeared in an Asian-associated ancestry cluster in a later analysis. Most TCRs appeared rarely, but some public TCRs recurred in many donors.

With 60 Vbeta and 13 Jbeta primers, the PCR was carried out. The data were produced by immunoSEQ multiplex PCR, yet TCRdb's version contains in-frame clones alone and is incomplete. Its clone listing holds roughly 45,000 clones. As for this clone: Its specificity is unknown.

This TCR came from a woman aged 25 to 39 in good health and CMV-seronegative. Sequencing was performed on PBMCs. The rearrangement joins TRBV28 to TRBJ2-7; unclear D gene. CDR3 DNA: TGTGCCAGCAGTTTCCTAGGCTACGAGCAGTACTTC. Its protein product is CASSFLGYEQYF. Full variable domain (outside the CDR3, taken from reference TRBV28 and TRBJ2-7): DVKVTQSSRYLVKRTGEKVFLECVQDMDHENMFWYRQDPGLGLRLIYFSYDVKMKEKGDIPEGYSVSREKKERFSLILESASTNQTSMYLCASSFLGYEQYFGPGTRLTVT.